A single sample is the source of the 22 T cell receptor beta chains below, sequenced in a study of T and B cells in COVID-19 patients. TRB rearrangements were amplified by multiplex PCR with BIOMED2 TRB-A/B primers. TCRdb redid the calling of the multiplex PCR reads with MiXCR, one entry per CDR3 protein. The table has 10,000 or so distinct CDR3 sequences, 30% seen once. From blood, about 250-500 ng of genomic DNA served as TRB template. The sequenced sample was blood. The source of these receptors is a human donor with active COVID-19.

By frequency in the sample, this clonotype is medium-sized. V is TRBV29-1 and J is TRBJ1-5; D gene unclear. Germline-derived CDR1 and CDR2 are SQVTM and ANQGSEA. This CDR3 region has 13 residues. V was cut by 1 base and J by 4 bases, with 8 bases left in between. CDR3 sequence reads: CSVEVGLNQPQHF. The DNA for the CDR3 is TGCAGCGTTGAAGTCGGGCTTAATCAGCCCCAGCATTTT. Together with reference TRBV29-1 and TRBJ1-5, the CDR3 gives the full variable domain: SAVISQKPSRDICQRGTSLTIQCQVDSQVTMMFWYRQQPGQSLTLIATANQGSEATYESGFVIDKFPISRPNLTFSTLTVSNMSPEDSSIYLCSVEVGLNQPQHFGDGTRLSIL.

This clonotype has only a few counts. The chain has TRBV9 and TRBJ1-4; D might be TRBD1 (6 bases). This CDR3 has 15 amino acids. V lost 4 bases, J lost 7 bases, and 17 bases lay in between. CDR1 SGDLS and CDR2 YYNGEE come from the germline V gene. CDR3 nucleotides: TGTGCCAGCAGCAAGGGGGGGGTAAAAGGTGAAAAACTGTTTTTT. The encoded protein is CASSKGGVKGEKLFF.

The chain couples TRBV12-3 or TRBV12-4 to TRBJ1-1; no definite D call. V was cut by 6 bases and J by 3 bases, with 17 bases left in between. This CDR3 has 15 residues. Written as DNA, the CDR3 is TGTGCCAGCAGCTCCGAGGGCAGGAGGTACACTGAAGCTTTCTTT. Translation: CASSSEGRRYTEAFF.

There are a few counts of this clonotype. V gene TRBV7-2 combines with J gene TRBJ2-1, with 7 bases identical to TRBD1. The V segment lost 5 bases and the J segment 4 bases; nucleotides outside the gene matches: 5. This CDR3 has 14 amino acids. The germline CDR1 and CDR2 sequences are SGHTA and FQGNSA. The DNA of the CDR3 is TGTGCCAGCAGCCCAGACAGGGTTTACAATGAGCAGTTCTTC. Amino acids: CASSPDRVYNEQFF.

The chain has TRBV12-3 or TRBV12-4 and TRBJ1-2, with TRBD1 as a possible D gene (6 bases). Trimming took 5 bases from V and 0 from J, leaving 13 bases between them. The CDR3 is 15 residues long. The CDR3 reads CASSRTGKANYGYTF. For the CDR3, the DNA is TGTGCCAGCAGTCGAACAGGGAAAGCTAACTATGGCTACACCTTC.

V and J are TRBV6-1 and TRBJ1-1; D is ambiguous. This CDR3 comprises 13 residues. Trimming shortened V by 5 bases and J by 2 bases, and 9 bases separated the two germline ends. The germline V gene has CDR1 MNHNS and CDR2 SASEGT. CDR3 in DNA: TGTGCCAGCAGTTCGATCGGAAACACTGAAGCTTTCTTT. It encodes CASSSIGNTEAFF.

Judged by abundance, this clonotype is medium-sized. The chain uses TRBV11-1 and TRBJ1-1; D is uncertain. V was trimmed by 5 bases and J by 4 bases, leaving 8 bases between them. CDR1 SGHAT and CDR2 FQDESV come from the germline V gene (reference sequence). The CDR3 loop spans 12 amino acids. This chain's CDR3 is CASSLRATEAFF. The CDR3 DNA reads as TGTGCCAGCAGCCTCCGGGCCACTGAAGCTTTCTTT.

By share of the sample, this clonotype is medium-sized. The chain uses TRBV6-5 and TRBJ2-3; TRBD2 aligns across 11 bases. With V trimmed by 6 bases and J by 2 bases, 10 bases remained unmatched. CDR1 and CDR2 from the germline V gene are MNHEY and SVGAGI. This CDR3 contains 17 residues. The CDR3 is CASSRTGTSGYTDTQYF. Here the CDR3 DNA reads TGTGCCAGCAGCCGGACCGGGACTAGCGGATACACAGATACGCAGTATTTT.

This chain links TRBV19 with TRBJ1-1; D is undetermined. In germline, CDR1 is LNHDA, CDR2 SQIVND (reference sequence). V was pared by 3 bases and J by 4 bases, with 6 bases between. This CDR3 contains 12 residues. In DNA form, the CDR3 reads TGTGCCAGTAGTATCCGGAGCACTGAAGCTTTCTTT. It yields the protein CASSIRSTEAFF.

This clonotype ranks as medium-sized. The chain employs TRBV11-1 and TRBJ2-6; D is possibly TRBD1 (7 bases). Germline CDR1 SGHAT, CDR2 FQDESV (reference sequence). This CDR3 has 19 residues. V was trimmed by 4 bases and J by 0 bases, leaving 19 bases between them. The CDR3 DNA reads TGTGCCAGCAGCTCTGAGGGGGGACAGATTATCTCTGGGGCCAACGTCCTGACTTTC. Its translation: CASSSEGGQIISGANVLTF.

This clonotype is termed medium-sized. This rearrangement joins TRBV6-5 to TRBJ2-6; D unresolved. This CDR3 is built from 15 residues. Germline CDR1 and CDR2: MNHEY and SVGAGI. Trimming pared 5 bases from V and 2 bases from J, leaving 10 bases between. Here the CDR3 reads CASSAPGAGANVLTF. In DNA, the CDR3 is TGTGCCAGCAGTGCCCCGGGTGCTGGGGCCAACGTCCTGACTTTC.

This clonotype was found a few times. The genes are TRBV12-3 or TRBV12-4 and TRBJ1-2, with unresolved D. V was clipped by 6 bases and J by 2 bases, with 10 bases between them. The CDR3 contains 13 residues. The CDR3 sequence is CASSRTANYGYTF. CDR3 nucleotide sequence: TGTGCCAGCAGCAGGACGGCGAACTATGGCTACACCTTC.

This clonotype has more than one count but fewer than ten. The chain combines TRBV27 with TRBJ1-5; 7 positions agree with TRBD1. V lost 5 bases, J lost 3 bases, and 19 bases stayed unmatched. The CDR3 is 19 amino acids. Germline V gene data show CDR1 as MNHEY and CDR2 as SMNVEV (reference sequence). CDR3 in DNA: TGTGCCAGCAGTCCGTTTAGGTCAGGGGGGCTACCCCTCAATCAGCCCCAGCATTTT. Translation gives CASSPFRSGGLPLNQPQHF.

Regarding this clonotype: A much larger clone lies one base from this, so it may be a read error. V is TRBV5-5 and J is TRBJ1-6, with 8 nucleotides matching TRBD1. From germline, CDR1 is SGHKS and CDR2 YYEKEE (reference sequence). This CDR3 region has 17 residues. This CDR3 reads CAISFGVAGGIYSPLHF. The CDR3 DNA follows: TGTGCCATCAGCTTCGGGGTGGCAGGGGGCATATATTCACCCCTCCACTTT.

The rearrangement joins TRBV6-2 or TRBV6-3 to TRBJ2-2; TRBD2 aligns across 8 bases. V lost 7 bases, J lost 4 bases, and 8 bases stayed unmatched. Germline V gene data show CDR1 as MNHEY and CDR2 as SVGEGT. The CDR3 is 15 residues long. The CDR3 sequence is CASKNRGGPTGELFF. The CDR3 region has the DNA TGTGCCAGCAAAAACCGGGGGGGGCCCACCGGGGAGCTGTTTTTT.

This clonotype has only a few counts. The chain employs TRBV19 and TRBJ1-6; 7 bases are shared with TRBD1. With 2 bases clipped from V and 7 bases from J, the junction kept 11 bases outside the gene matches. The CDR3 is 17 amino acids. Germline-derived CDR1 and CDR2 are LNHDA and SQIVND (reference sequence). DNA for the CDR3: TGTGCCAGTAGTATAATGCATCCGGGACAGCGAAATTCACCCCTCCACTTT. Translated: CASSIMHPGQRNSPLHF.

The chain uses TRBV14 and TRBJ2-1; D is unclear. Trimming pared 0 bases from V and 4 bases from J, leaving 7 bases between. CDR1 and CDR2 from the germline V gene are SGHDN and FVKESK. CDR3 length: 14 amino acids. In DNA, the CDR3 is TGTGCCAGCAGCCAAGAAGTGTTTTACAATGAGCAGTTCTTC. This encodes CASSQEVFYNEQFF.

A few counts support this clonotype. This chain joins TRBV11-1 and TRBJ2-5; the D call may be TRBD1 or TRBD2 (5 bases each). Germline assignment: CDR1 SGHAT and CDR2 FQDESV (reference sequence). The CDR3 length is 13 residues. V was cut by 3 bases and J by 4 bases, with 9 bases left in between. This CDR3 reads CASSFQGRETQYF. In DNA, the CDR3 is TGTGCCAGCAGCTTCCAGGGACGAGAGACCCAGTACTTC.

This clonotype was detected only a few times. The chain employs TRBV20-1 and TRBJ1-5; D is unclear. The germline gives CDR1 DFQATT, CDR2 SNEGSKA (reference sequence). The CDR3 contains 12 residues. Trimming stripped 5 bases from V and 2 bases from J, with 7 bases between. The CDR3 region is CSARPGNQPQHF. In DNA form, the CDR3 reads TGCAGTGCTCGGCCAGGCAATCAGCCCCAGCATTTT.

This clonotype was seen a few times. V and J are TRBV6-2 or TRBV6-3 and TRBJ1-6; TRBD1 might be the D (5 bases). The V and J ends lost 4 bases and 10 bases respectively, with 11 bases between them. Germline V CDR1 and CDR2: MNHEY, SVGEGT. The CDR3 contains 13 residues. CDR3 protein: CASSSGSYSPLHF. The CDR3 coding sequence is TGTGCCAGCAGTTCAGGGTCTTACTCACCCCTCCACTTT.

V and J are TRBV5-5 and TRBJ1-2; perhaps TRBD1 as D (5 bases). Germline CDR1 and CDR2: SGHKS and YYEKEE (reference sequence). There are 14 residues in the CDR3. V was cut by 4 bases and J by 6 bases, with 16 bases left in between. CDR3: CASSNRDQRNGYTF. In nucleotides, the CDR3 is TGTGCCAGCAGCAACCGGGACCAAAGGAATGGCTACACCTTC.

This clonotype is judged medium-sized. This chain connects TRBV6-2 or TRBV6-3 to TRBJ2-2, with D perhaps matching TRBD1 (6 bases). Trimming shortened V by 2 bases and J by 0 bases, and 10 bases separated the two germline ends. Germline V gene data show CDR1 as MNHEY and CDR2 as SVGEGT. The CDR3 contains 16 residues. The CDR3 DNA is TGTGCCAGCAGTTACATCGGACAGCCGAACACCGGGGAGCTGTTTTTT. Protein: CASSYIGQPNTGELFF.